Listed below are T cell receptor beta chains from one sample, sequenced in a study of cytomegalovirus exposure and HLA in healthy donors. Repertoires were generated with immunoSEQ multiplex PCR, while TCRdb's copy carries only in-frame clones and drops some. The sample lists over 120,000 clones; roughly nine tenths were seen once. Sequenced sample: PBMCs. The receptors were sampled from a woman aged 18-29 years in good health and CMV-seropositive. The CDR3 runs from the conserved cysteine through the conserved F or W. Fields, in order: D gene, J gene, V gene, clone size, CDR3 protein, CDR3 DNA. The D gene is left open where the match is weak. The size of a clone is reported for some rows only, either as once, few or many, or as a class for expanded clones.

d_gene: -; j_gene: TRBJ2-5; v_gene: TRBV7-6; abundance: -; CDR3aa: CASSLREPRAAAETQYF; CDR3nt: TGTGCCAGCAGCTTACGGGAGCCTAGAGCGGCGGCAGAGACCCAGTACTTC
d_gene: TRBD1; j_gene: TRBJ1-1; v_gene: TRBV9; abundance: -; CDR3aa: CASSDGTGGFNTEAFF; CDR3nt: TGTGCCAGCAGCGACGGGACAGGGGGCTTTAACACTGAAGCTTTCTTT
d_gene: -; j_gene: TRBJ2-3; v_gene: TRBV10-1; abundance: -; CDR3aa: CASSEVGGPSTDTQYF; CDR3nt: TGCGCCAGCAGTGAAGTCGGGGGACCCAGCACAGATACGCAGTATTTT
d_gene: TRBD2; j_gene: TRBJ2-5; v_gene: TRBV4-2; abundance: -; CDR3aa: CASSQELAGGSRTQYF; CDR3nt: TGTGCCAGCAGCCAAGAGCTAGCGGGGGGGTCCAGGACCCAGTACTTC
d_gene: TRBD2; j_gene: TRBJ2-1; v_gene: TRBV5-1; abundance: -; CDR3aa: CASSLAGTSGYNEQFF; CDR3nt: TGCGCCAGCAGCTTGGCAGGGACTAGCGGGTACAATGAGCAGTTCTTC
d_gene: -; j_gene: TRBJ1-3; v_gene: TRBV7-8; abundance: -; CDR3aa: CASSPSVNTIYF; CDR3nt: TGTGCCAGCAGCCCCAGCGTCAACACCATATATTTT
d_gene: -; j_gene: TRBJ1-1; v_gene: TRBV7-9; abundance: -; CDR3aa: CASSPTQAPGTEAFF; CDR3nt: TGTGCCAGCAGCCCCACCCAGGCCCCCGGCACTGAAGCTTTCTTT
d_gene: -; j_gene: TRBJ1-3; v_gene: TRBV28; abundance: -; CDR3aa: CASSPRTVSGNTIYF; CDR3nt: TGTGCCAGCAGCCCTCGGACAGTCTCTGGAAACACCATATATTTT
d_gene: -; j_gene: TRBJ2-1; v_gene: TRBV6-5; abundance: -; CDR3aa: CASSSGGPYNEQFF; CDR3nt: TGTGCCAGCAGTTCAGGGGGGCCGTACAATGAGCAGTTCTTC
d_gene: TRBD1; j_gene: TRBJ2-7; v_gene: TRBV5-4; abundance: -; CDR3aa: CASSLTGGLYEQYF; CDR3nt: TGTGCCAGCAGCTTGACAGGGGGCCTCTACGAGCAGTACTTC
d_gene: TRBD1; j_gene: TRBJ1-1; v_gene: TRBV4-3; abundance: once; CDR3aa: CASSQGTGGINTEAFF; CDR3nt: TGCGCCAGCAGCCAAGGGACAGGGGGAATAAACACTGAAGCTTTCTTT
d_gene: -; j_gene: TRBJ1-6; v_gene: TRBV6-5; abundance: -; CDR3aa: CASSYSTLNSPLHF; CDR3nt: TGTGCCAGCAGTTATTCCACTTTAAATTCACCCCTCCACTTT
d_gene: -; j_gene: TRBJ1-4; v_gene: TRBV29-1; abundance: -; CDR3aa: CSVEDQGESEKLFF; CDR3nt: TGCAGCGTTGAAGATCAGGGTGAGAGTGAAAAACTGTTTTTT
d_gene: TRBD1; j_gene: TRBJ2-5; v_gene: TRBV5-1; abundance: once; CDR3aa: CASSRLYRGGETQYF; CDR3nt: TGCGCCAGCAGCCGCTTGTACAGGGGTGGGGAGACCCAGTACTTC
d_gene: -; j_gene: TRBJ2-5; v_gene: TRBV7-9; abundance: -; CDR3aa: CASSLSGGEETQYF; CDR3nt: TGTGCCAGCAGCTTGTCCGGCGGGGAAGAGACCCAGTACTTC
d_gene: TRBD2; j_gene: TRBJ2-1; v_gene: TRBV6-6; abundance: -; CDR3aa: CASSSRGLPNNEQFF; CDR3nt: TGTGCCAGCAGCTCTCGGGGACTACCAAACAATGAGCAGTTCTTC
d_gene: TRBD2; j_gene: TRBJ2-3; v_gene: TRBV7-2; abundance: -; CDR3aa: CASSPGLGPYIDTQYF; CDR3nt: TGTGCCAGCAGCCCGGGACTAGGACCATATATTGATACGCAGTATTTT
d_gene: TRBD1; j_gene: TRBJ2-5; v_gene: TRBV7-6; abundance: -; CDR3aa: CASSWTGGYQETQYF; CDR3nt: TGTGCCAGCAGCTGGACAGGGGGTTACCAAGAGACCCAGTACTTC
d_gene: TRBD1; j_gene: TRBJ1-6; v_gene: TRBV30; abundance: few; CDR3aa: CAWSVDRGIQPLHF; CDR3nt: TGTGCCTGGAGTGTGGACAGGGGAATTCAACCCCTCCACTTT
d_gene: -; j_gene: TRBJ1-5; v_gene: TRBV5-1; abundance: -; CDR3aa: CASSLFPGGNHMGNQPQHF; CDR3nt: TGCGCCAGCAGCTTGTTCCCGGGGGGGAATCACATGGGCAATCAGCCCCAGCATTTT
d_gene: TRBD2; j_gene: TRBJ2-1; v_gene: TRBV4-1; abundance: -; CDR3aa: CASSHPGLDPGNEQFF; CDR3nt: TGCGCCAGCAGCCACCCGGGACTAGACCCGGGGAATGAGCAGTTCTTC